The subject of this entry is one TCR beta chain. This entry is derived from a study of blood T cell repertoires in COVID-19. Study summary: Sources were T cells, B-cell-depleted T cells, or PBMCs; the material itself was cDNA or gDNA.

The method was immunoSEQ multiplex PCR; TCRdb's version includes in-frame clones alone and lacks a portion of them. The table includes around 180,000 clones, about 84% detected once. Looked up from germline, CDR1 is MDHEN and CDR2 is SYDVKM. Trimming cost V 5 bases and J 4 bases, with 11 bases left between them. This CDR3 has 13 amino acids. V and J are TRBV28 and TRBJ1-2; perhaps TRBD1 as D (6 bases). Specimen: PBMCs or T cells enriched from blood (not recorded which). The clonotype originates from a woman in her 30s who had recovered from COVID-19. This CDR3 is CASSPDSPYGYTF. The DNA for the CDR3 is TGTGCCAGCAGTCCGGACAGTCCCTATGGCTACACCTTC.